Each of the 24 T cell receptor beta chains below was sequenced from the same sample in a study of cytomegalovirus exposure and HLA in healthy donors. PCR was performed using 60 Vbeta and 13 Jbeta primers. Using immunoSEQ multiplex PCR, the repertoire was profiled, and TCRdb retains in-frame clones only, with some absent. The repertoire holds about 140,000 clones, with roughly four fifths as singletons. The sample consisted of PBMCs. These receptors originate from a woman in her fifties or sixties in good health and CMV-seropositive.

The CDR3 reads CASSARLAGDLYNEQFF. CDR3 nucleotide sequence: TGTGCCAGCAGCGCCCGACTAGCGGGGGACCTCTACAATGAGCAGTTCTTC. The chain has TRBV7-6 and TRBJ2-1, with 12 positions matching TRBD2. V trimming: 5 bases; J trimming: 3 bases; junction bases outside the gene matches: 8. Germline loops: CDR1 SGHVS, CDR2 FNYEAQ. This CDR3 has 17 residues.

V gene TRBV2 combines with J gene TRBJ2-2, with TRBD2 matching over 8 bases. This CDR3 spans 14 amino acids. The ends lost 0 bases at V and 6 bases at J; junction bases unmatched: 0. Looked up from germline, CDR1 is SNHLY and CDR2 is FYNNEI. CDR3 DNA sequence: TGTGCCAGCAGTGAAGCGCGGGGGGCCGGGGAGCTGTTTTTT. Its translation is CASSEARGAGELFF.

The genes are TRBV27 and TRBJ2-5, with TRBD2 matching over 7 bases. The closer fit of TRBJ2-7 to the DNA end suggests the J call may be wrong. The CDR3 runs 13 residues. Germline V gene lookup returns CDR1 MNHEY and CDR2 SMNVEV (reference sequence). CDR3 sequence: CASSFRGAYEQYF. CDR3 sequence (DNA): TGTGCCAGCAGTTTTCGGGGGGCCTACGAGCAGTACTTC.

CDR3 protein: CASSLPDQGTQYF. CDR3 bases: TGCGCCAGCAGCTTGCCGGACCAGGGGACCCAGTACTTC. J is TRBJ2-5 and V is TRBV5-1, with a possible D match to TRBD1 (5 bases). This CDR3 has 13 amino acids. The germline gives CDR1 SGHRS, CDR2 YFSETQ. V lost 1 base, J lost 7 bases, and 11 bases lay in between.

The chain combines TRBV10-3 with TRBJ2-5, with 9 bases fitting TRBD1. This CDR3 is built from 14 residues. The trim removed 6 bases at V and 3 bases at J, leaving 5 bases unmatched. In germline, CDR1 is ENHRY, CDR2 SYGVKD. This CDR3 reads CAIRGDRGEETQYF. DNA for the CDR3: TGTGCCATCAGAGGAGACAGGGGGGAAGAGACCCAGTACTTC.

The table lists this clone with a count of one. V is TRBV2 and J is TRBJ1-6, with a weak D call TRBD1 (6 bases). The V end was cut by 6 bases, the J end by 8 bases, with 11 bases between. Germline CDR1 and CDR2: SNHLY and FYNNEI. The CDR3 is made up of 13 amino acids. The CDR3 coding sequence is TGTGCCAGCAGGGGACAAAACTATTCACCCCTCCACTTT. Its translation: CASRGQNYSPLHF.

This clone was seen a single time. The V call is TRBV5-1, the J call TRBJ1-1; D gene ambiguous. CDR3 length equals 15 residues. From germline, CDR1 is SGHRS and CDR2 YFSETQ. The V end lost 4 bases, the J end lost 3 bases, and 16 bases lay between the germline ends. CDR3 nucleotides: TGCGCCAGCAGCCCCGCCGGGCCGGGATACACTGAAGCTTTCTTT. It yields the protein CASSPAGPGYTEAFF.

The rearrangement links TRBV5-1 to TRBJ2-7, with a tentative D call TRBD1 (6 bases). The CDR3 runs 15 residues. Trimming cost V 4 bases and J 2 bases, with 16 bases left between them. In germline, CDR1 is SGHRS, CDR2 YFSETQ. In nucleotides, the CDR3 is TGCGCCAGCAGCGCCAATACAGGGTCGGCCTACGAGCAGTACTTC. This translates into CASSANTGSAYEQYF.

CDR3: CASSEVPAGIQETQYF. The CDR3 DNA sequence: TGTGCCAGCAGTGAAGTGCCAGCGGGAATCCAAGAGACCCAGTACTTC. The chain is built from TRBV6-1 and TRBJ2-5; TRBD2 agrees at 7 bases. The ends lost 1 base at V and 1 base at J; junction bases unmatched: 6. Germline CDR1 is MNHNS and CDR2 is SASEGT. This CDR3 is 16 amino acids long.

The chain links TRBV6-6 to TRBJ2-2, with 7 bases fitting TRBD1. Germline V gene sequence: CDR1 MNHNY, CDR2 SVGAGI (reference sequence). The V segment lost 8 bases and the J segment 1 base; nucleotides outside the gene matches: 7. The CDR3 extends over 15 amino acids. The CDR3: CASWMGQLNTGELFF. The DNA of the CDR3 is TGTGCCAGCTGGATGGGACAGCTGAACACCGGGGAGCTGTTTTTT.

The V call is TRBV27, the J call TRBJ2-7; 8 bases agree with TRBD1. The junction had 9 bases not matched to a gene; V was cut back by 8 bases and J by 3 bases. Per germline, CDR1 MNHEY and CDR2 SMNVEV (reference sequence). The CDR3 spans 14 residues. CDR3 residues: CASRRGTGIYEQYF. The CDR3 coding sequence is TGTGCCAGCCGACGCGGGACAGGTATCTACGAGCAGTACTTC.

J is TRBJ2-2 and V is TRBV19; no reliable D call. This CDR3 has 12 residues. V was pared by 3 bases and J by 5 bases, with 4 bases between. Germline CDR1 is LNHDA and CDR2 is SQIVND (reference sequence). This CDR3 reads CASSIRTGELFF. The CDR3, as DNA: TGTGCCAGTAGTATTCGGACCGGGGAGCTGTTTTTT.

The chain recombines TRBV14 with TRBJ2-3, with 12 bases aligning to TRBD2. The germline CDR1 and CDR2 sequences are SGHDN and FVKESK. This CDR3 is built from 17 residues. Trimming removed 4 bases from V and 6 bases from J; junction bases left unmatched: 11. The CDR3 region is CASSPGRTSGEGDTQYF. DNA for the CDR3: TGTGCCAGCAGCCCCGGGAGGACTAGCGGGGAAGGTGATACGCAGTATTTT.

This chain links TRBV19 with TRBJ2-7; the D gene is possibly TRBD1 (5 bases). The CDR3 spans 13 residues. Trimming cost V 5 bases and J 7 bases, with 15 bases left between them. CDR1 and CDR2 from the germline V gene are LNHDA and SQIVND (reference sequence). This CDR3 is CASSPRGSGEQYF. CDR3 DNA: TGTGCCAGTAGTCCAAGGGGTTCTGGTGAGCAGTACTTC.

V and J are TRBV4-1 and TRBJ2-2; a weak D match, TRBD1 (5 bases). V was clipped by 6 bases and J by 3 bases, with 11 bases between them. The CDR3 consists of 14 residues. In germline, CDR1 is MGHRA, CDR2 YSYEKL. CDR3 coding DNA: TGCGCCAGCAGATCACAGGCGGACACCGGGGAGCTGTTTTTT. Its protein product is CASRSQADTGELFF.

DNA of the CDR3: TGTGCCAGCAGCCAATCCGGGACAGTTTCCTACGAGCAGTACTTC. This sequence encodes CASSQSGTVSYEQYF. V gene TRBV7-2 combines with J gene TRBJ2-7; 7 bases agree with TRBD1. After removal of 5 bases from V and 1 base from J, the junction contained 8 bases not matched to a gene. The CDR3 length is 15 residues. Germline loops: CDR1 SGHTA, CDR2 FQGNSA. The variable domain in full, completed from reference TRBV7-2 and TRBJ2-7, reads GAGVSQSPSNKVTEKGKDVELRCDPISGHTALYWYRQSLGQGLEFLIYFQGNSAPDKSGLPSDRFSAERTGGSVSTLTIQRTQQEDSAVYLCASSQSGTVSYEQYFGPGTRLTVT.

A few counts support this clone. The chain joins TRBV14 to TRBJ2-3; 10 nucleotides agree with TRBD1. Germline V lookup: CDR1 SGHDN, CDR2 FVKESK. This CDR3 contains 13 residues. V lost 1 base and J lost 9; bases outside the gene matches: 1. The CDR3: CASSQGGQGTQYF. The CDR3 DNA sequence: TGTGCCAGCAGCCAAGGGGGACAGGGGACGCAGTATTTT.

The chain couples TRBV12-5 to TRBJ1-2; TRBD1 matches 9 bases. The germline V gene encodes CDR1 LGHNT and CDR2 FRNRAP. The CDR3 consists of 14 residues. Trimming cost V 6 bases and J 4 bases; bases outside gene matches: 6. For the CDR3, the DNA is TGTGCTAGTGGGCGGGACAGGGTAAGCTATGGCTACACCTTC. Its translation: CASGRDRVSYGYTF.

The chain carries TRBV11-2 and TRBJ2-6; D unclear. The germline V gene has CDR1 SGHAT and CDR2 FQNNGV. This CDR3 comprises 15 residues. The germline V and J ends were trimmed by 2 bases and 2 bases, with 7 bases remaining between them. The chain's CDR3 is CASSLRVTGANVLTF. DNA for the CDR3: TGTGCCAGCAGCTTACGGGTGACTGGGGCCAACGTCCTGACTTTC.

The J gene is TRBJ2-2, the V gene TRBV28, with D tentatively TRBD1 (6 bases). The V gene's germline CDR1 is MDHEN and CDR2 SYDVKM. There are 16 residues in the CDR3. Trimming pared 5 bases from V and 6 bases from J, leaving 19 bases between. The CDR3 reads CASSLNSWGPPGELFF. The CDR3 DNA is TGTGCCAGCAGTCTAAATTCCTGGGGGCCCCCCGGGGAGCTGTTTTTT.

The chain is built from TRBV30 and TRBJ2-3; 10 bases fit TRBD2. The CDR3 is 15 residues long. CDR1 is GTSNPN and CDR2 is SVGIG in the germline V gene (reference sequence). V lost 6 bases and J lost 4; bases outside the gene matches: 10. The DNA for the CDR3 is TGTGCCTGCCTACCTCCGGGACTAGCGCCAGATACGCAGTATTTT. Translated, it gives CACLPPGLAPDTQYF.

This chain connects TRBV13 to TRBJ2-5, with D possibly matching TRBD1 (5 bases). The J call may not be correct, given that the DNA end is closer to TRBJ2-7. The length of the CDR3 is 14 residues. The germline V gene encodes CDR1 PRHDT and CDR2 FYEKMQ (reference sequence). CDR3 residues: CASSLIGREYEQYF. CDR3 nucleotides: TGTGCCAGCAGCTTAATTGGCAGGGAATACGAGCAGTACTTC.

Comments on this clone: The sample contains more than one DNA sequence encoding this CDR3. The chain recombines TRBV6-4 with TRBJ2-6, with D perhaps matching TRBD1 (6 bases). Trimming pared 1 base from V and 4 bases from J, leaving 14 bases between. CDR1 MRHNA and CDR2 SNTAGT come from the germline V gene. CDR3 size: 17 residues. CDR3: CASSDWGQGTGANVLTF. In nucleotides, the CDR3 is TGTGCCAGCAGTGACTGGGGACAAGGGACCGGGGCCAACGTCCTGACTTTC.

The chain couples TRBV6-1 to TRBJ1-4; 7 bases line up with TRBD1. This CDR3 comprises 17 residues. Germline assignment: CDR1 MNHNS and CDR2 SASEGT. The V and J ends lost 3 bases and 3 bases, in that order; junction bases with no gene match: 10. The CDR3 DNA is TGTGCCAGCAGTGAGTTCTGGCCAGGGGGAGCTAATGAAAAACTGTTTTTT. It encodes CASSEFWPGGANEKLFF.